Listed below are T cell receptor beta chains from one sample, sequenced in a study of T cells in Graves' hyperthyroidism and ophthalmopathy. MiXCR, run by TCRdb on the multiplex PCR reads, gives a single entry per CDR3 protein. Seen here are 300,000 to 500,000 distinct CDR3 sequences, approximately 15% observed once, and the top ten hold around a third. What was sequenced was blood. All receptors come from a woman in her 30s with Graves' hyperthyroidism. CDR3s include the opening cysteine and the closing phenylalanine or tryptophan. D genes are given only for firm matches.

V | D | CDR3
TRBV7-9 | TRBD1 | CASSRMGQGPGELFF
TRBV18 | TRBD2 | CASSPFSGSGEQYF
TRBV27 | TRBD2 | CASTSGGAKNEQFF
TRBV5-1 | NA | CASSLGNNQPQHF
TRBV3-1 | NA | CASSRVGNTGELFF
TRBV2 | TRBD2 | CASSEWGGRFTGELFF
TRBV15 | NA | CATSRFGVQETQYF
TRBV7-6 | TRBD2 | CASSGQTGLAGPYEQYF
TRBV2 | TRBD1 | CASGTVAEKLFF
TRBV24-1 | NA | CATSDWKRRTYEQYF